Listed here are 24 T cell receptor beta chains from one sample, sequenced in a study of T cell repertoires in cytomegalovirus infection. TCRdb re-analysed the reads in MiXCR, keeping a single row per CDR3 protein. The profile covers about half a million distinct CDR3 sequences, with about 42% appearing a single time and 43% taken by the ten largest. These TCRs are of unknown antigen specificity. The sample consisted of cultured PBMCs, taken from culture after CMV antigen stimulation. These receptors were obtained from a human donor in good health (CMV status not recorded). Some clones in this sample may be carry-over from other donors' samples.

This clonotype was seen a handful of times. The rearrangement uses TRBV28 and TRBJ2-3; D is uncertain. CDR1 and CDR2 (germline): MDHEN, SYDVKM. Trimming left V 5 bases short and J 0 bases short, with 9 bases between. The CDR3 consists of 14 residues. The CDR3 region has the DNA TGTGCCAGCAGTGCAATCGCTAGCACAGATACGCAGTATTTT. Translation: CASSAIASTDTQYF.

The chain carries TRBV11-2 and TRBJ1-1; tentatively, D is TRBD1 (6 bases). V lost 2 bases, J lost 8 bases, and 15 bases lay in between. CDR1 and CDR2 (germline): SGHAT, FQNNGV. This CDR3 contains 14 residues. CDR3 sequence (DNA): TGTGCCAGCAGCTTACGTATGGGGGCCCAGGAAGCTTTCTTT. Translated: CASSLRMGAQEAFF.

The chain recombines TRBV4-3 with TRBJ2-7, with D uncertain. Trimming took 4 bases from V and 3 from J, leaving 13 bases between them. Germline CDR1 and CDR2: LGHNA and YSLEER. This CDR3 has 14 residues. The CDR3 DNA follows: TGCGCCAGCAGCCGGAGTCCCGGCCTCTACGAGCAGTACTTC. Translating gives CASSRSPGLYEQYF.

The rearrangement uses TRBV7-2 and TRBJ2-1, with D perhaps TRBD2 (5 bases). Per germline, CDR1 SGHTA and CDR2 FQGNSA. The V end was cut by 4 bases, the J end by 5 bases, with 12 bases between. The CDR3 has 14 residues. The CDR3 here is CASSSWTLHNEQFF. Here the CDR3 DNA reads TGTGCCAGCAGCTCGTGGACTCTACACAATGAGCAGTTCTTC.

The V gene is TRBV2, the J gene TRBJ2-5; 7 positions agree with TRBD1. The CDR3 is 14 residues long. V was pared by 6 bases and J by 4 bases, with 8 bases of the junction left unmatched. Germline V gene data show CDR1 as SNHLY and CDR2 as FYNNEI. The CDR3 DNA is TGTGCCAGCAGATCAGGGGGAAGGGGAGAGACCCAGTACTTC. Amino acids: CASRSGGRGETQYF.

CDR3 protein: CASSPTQGHSYEQYF. CDR3 coding DNA: TGCGCCAGCAGCCCAACACAGGGGCACTCCTACGAGCAGTACTTC. The chain carries TRBV4-1 and TRBJ2-7, with 7 bases aligning to TRBD1. CDR3 length equals 15 residues. V lost 4 bases and J lost 0; bases outside the gene matches: 6. Germline V gene data show CDR1 as MGHRA and CDR2 as YSYEKL.

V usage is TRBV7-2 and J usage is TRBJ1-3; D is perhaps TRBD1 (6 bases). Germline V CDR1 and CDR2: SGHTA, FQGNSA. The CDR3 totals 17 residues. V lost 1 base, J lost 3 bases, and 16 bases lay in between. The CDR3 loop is CASSLDPGVVNGNTIYF. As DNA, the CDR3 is TGTGCCAGCAGCTTAGATCCAGGGGTGGTAAATGGAAACACCATATATTTT.

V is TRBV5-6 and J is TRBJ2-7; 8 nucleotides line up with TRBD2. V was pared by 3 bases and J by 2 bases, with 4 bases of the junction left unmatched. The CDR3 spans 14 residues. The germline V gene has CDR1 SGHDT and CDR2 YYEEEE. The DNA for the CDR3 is TGTGCCAGCAGCTCACTAGCGGCAGCCTACGAGCAGTACTTC. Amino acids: CASSSLAAAYEQYF. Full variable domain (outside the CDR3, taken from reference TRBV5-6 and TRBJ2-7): DAGVTQSPTHLIKTRGQQVTLRCSPKSGHDTVSWYQQALGQGPQFIFQYYEEEERQRGNFPDRFSGHQFPNYSSELNVNALLLGDSALYLCASSSLAAAYEQYFGPGTRLTVT.

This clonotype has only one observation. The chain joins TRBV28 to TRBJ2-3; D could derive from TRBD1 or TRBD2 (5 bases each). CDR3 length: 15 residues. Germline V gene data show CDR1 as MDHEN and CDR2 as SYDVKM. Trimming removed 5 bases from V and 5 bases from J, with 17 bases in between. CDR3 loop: CASSPPGPLEDTQYF. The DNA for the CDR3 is TGTGCCAGCAGTCCCCCGGGACCCTTAGAAGATACGCAGTATTTT.

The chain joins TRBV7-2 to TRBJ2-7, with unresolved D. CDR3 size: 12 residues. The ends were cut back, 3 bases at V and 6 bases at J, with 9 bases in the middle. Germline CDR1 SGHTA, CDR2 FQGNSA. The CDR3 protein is CASSFLGSEQYF. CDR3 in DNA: TGTGCCAGCAGCTTTTTGGGAAGCGAGCAGTACTTC.

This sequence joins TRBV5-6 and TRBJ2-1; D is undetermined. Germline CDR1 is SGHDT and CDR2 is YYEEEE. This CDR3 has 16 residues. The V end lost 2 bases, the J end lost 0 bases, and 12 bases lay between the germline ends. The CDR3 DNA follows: TGTGCCAGCAGCTTCGGCGCCGATAGCTCCTACAATGAGCAGTTCTTC. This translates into CASSFGADSSYNEQFF.

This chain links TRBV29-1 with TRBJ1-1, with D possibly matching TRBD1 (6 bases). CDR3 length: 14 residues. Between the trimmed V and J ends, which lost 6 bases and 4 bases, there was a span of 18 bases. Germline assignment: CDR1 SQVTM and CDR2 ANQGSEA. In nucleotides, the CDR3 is TGCAGCGTGAGCCAGGGGCGGGATGGCACTGAAGCTTTCTTT. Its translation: CSVSQGRDGTEAFF.

CDR3 region: CASSLAGTSGSKSYNEQFF. In DNA, the CDR3 is TGTGCCAGCAGCTTAGCTGGGACTAGCGGGAGTAAGTCCTACAATGAGCAGTTCTTC. The chain is built from TRBV7-2 and TRBJ2-1; 14 bases fit TRBD2. J gave up 1 base and V 0 bases, and 5 bases lay outside the gene matches. Germline V gene data show CDR1 as SGHTA and CDR2 as FQGNSA. CDR3 length: 19 amino acids.

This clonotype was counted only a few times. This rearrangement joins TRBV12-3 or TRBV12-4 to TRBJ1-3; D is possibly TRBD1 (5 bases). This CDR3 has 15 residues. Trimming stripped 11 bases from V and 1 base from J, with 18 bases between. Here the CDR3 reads CAWLGQQASGNTIYF. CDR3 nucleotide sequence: TGTGCCTGGCTGGGGCAGCAGGCATCTGGAAACACCATATATTTT.

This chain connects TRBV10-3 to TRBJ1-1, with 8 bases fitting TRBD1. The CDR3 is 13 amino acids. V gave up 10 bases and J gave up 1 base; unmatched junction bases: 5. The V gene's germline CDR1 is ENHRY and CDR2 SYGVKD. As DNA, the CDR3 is TGTGCCACAGGGACAGGCCAGAACACTGAAGCTTTCTTT. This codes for CATGTGQNTEAFF.

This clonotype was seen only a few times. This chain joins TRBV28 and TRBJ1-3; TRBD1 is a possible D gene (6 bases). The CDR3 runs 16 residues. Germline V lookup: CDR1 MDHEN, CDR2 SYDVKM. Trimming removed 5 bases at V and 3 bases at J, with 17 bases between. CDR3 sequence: CASSLTVGAGGNTIYF. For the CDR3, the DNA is TGTGCCAGCAGTCTAACAGTGGGGGCAGGTGGAAACACCATATATTTT.

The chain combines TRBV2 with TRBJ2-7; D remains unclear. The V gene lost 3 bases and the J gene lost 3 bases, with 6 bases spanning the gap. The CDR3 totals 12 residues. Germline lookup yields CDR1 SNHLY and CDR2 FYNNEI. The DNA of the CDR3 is TGTGCCAGCAGTGAGGCCGTCTACGAGCAGTACTTC. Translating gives CASSEAVYEQYF.

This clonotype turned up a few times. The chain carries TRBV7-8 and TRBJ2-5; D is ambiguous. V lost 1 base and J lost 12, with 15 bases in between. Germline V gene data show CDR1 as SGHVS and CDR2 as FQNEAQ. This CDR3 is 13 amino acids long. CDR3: CASSLVFDVGKYF. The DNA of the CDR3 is TGTGCCAGCAGCTTAGTGTTCGACGTAGGGAAGTACTTC.

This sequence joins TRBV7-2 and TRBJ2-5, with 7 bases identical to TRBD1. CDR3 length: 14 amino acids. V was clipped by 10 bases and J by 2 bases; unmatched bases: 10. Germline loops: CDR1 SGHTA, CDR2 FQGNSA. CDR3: CATSGTDPQETQYF. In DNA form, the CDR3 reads TGTGCCACCTCCGGGACAGATCCTCAAGAGACCCAGTACTTC.

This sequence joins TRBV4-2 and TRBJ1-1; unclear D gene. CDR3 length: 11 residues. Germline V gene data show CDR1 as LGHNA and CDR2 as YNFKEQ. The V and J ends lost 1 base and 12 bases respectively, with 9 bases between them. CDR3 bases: TGTGCCAGCAGCCAAGGAAGGAGAACTTTCTTT. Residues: CASSQGRRTFF.

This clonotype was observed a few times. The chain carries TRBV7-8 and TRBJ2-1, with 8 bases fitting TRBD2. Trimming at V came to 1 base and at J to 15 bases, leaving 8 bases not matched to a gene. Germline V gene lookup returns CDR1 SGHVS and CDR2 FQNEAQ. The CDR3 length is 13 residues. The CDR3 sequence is CASSLVVAGFLFF. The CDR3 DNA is TGTGCCAGCAGCTTAGTCGTAGCGGGGTTCCTGTTCTTC. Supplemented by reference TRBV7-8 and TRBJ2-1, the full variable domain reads GAGVSQSPRYKVAKRGQDVALRCDPISGHVSLFWYQQALGQGPEFLTYFQNEAQLDKSGLPSDRFFAERPEGSVSTLKIQRTQQEDSAVYLCASSLVVAGFLFFGPGTRLTVL.

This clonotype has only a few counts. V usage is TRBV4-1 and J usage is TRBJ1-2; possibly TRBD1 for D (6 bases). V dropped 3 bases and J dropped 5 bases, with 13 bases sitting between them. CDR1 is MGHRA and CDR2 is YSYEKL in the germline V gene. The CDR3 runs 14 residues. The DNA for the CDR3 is TGCGCCAGCAGCCATCCTACAGGGACGTATGGCTACACCTTC. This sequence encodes CASSHPTGTYGYTF.

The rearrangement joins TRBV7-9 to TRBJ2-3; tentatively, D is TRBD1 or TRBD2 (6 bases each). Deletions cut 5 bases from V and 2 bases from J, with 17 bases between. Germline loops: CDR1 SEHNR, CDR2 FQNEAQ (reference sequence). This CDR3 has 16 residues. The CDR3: CASSPGGDGYTDTQYF. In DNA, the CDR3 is TGTGCCAGCAGCCCCGGGGGCGATGGGTACACAGATACGCAGTATTTT.

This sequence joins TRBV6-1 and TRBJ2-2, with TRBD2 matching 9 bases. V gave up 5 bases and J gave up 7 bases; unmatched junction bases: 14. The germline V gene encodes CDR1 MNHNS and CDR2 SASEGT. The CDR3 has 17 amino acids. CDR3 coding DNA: TGTGCCAGCAGTTATGGTAGCGGGAGTAGTTGGAACGGGGAGCTGTTTTTT. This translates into CASSYGSGSSWNGELFF.